Presented here are 12 T cell receptor beta chains from one specimen sequenced in a study of T-cell reconstitution after alpha-beta-depleted transplantation in children. During its preparation, the TCRbeta library received unique molecular identifiers. TCRdb reanalysed the PCR reads using MiXCR and keeps one entry per CDR3 protein. This sample has around 140,000 distinct CDR3 sequences, with 8.8% found just once. The source was PBMCs, mostly from graft donor cells, collected 180 days after TCRalphabeta/CD19-depleted stem cell transplant. The receptors shown here come from a female patient between 2 and 15 years old who had a stem cell transplant for congenital amegakaryocytic thrombocytopenia, so the T cells may come from the graft donor.

This clonotype was seen repeatedly, ten times or more. The chain combines TRBV20-1 with TRBJ2-2; TRBD2 matches at 10 bases. The CDR3 extends over 16 amino acids. The germline CDR1 and CDR2 sequences are DFQATT and SNEGSKA (reference sequence). Unmatched junction bases numbered 13, after V lost 6 bases and J lost 6 bases. This CDR3 is CSAIRSGRANAGELFF. CDR3 in DNA: TGCAGTGCCATCAGAAGCGGGAGGGCCAATGCCGGGGAGCTGTTTTTT.

This clonotype was counted a few times. The V and J genes are TRBV3-1 and TRBJ1-2; 10 bases agree with TRBD1. With 5 bases clipped from V and 5 bases from J, the junction kept 8 bases outside the gene matches. Germline loops: CDR1 LGHDT, CDR2 YNNKEL (reference sequence). The CDR3 runs to 15 residues. The CDR3 region is CASSYRSDRGYGYTF. CDR3 bases: TGTGCCAGCAGCTACCGGTCGGACAGGGGGTATGGCTACACCTTC.

This clonotype was detected ten times or more. The chain has TRBV20-1 and TRBJ2-6; TRBD1 aligns across 10 bases. The trim removed 6 bases at V and 1 base at J, leaving 9 bases unmatched. This CDR3 comprises 17 residues. Germline CDR1 DFQATT, CDR2 SNEGSKA (reference sequence). This chain's CDR3 is CSAQRGTGESGANVLTF. The DNA for the CDR3 is TGCAGTGCCCAAAGGGGGACAGGGGAATCTGGGGCCAACGTCCTGACTTTC.

There are a few counts of this clonotype. This chain joins TRBV10-3 and TRBJ2-2, with 12 bases matching TRBD2. The germline V gene encodes CDR1 ENHRY and CDR2 SYGVKD. V lost 6 bases to trimming and J lost 0 bases; unmatched junction nucleotides: 5. The length of the CDR3 is 17 residues. CDR3 coding DNA: TGTGCCATCAGGTCGGGACTAGCGGGTCCGAACACCGGGGAGCTGTTTTTT. Its translation: CAIRSGLAGPNTGELFF.

This clonotype was detected many times. The V gene is TRBV12-3 or TRBV12-4, the J gene TRBJ1-6, with D possibly matching TRBD1 (5 bases). The CDR3 runs 14 residues. V was shortened by 5 bases and J by 4 bases, with 9 bases between the two germline ends. For the CDR3, the DNA is TGTGCCAGCAGTCCAGGACATTATAATTCACCCCTCCACTTT. Protein: CASSPGHYNSPLHF.

A few counts support this clonotype. CDR3 DNA: TGTGCCAGCACCTTAAAATATGGACGGATCTCTAGCACAGATACGCAGTATTTT. Translated: CASTLKYGRISSTDTQYF. The V and J genes are TRBV12-3 or TRBV12-4 and TRBJ2-3; no clear D gene. The CDR3 is 18 residues long. The V end lost 7 bases, the J end lost 0 bases, and 23 bases lay between the germline ends.

This clonotype has at least ten counts. The rearrangement links TRBV10-3 to TRBJ2-7; D is perhaps TRBD1 (6 bases). The length of the CDR3 is 13 residues. Germline V lookup: CDR1 ENHRY, CDR2 SYGVKD. Trimming removed 6 bases from V and 5 bases from J, with 14 bases in between. Written as DNA, the CDR3 is TGTGCCATCAGCGACAGGTTTTCCCACGAGCAGTACTTC. Translated: CAISDRFSHEQYF.

The table lists this clonotype with many counts. V usage is TRBV7-2 and J usage is TRBJ1-5, with D uncertain. V lost 5 bases to trimming and J lost 1 base, with 6 bases between them. The CDR3 is made up of 13 amino acids. Germline CDR1 and CDR2: SGHTA and FQGNSA. CDR3 amino acids: CASSLTSNQPQHF. CDR3 bases: TGTGCCAGCAGCCTTACGAGCAATCAGCCCCAGCATTTT.

At least ten counts were recorded for this clonotype. The CDR3 DNA reads TGTGCCACCAGCAGAGGGACAGGGTTCCAAGAGACCCAGTACTTC. Its protein product is CATSRGTGFQETQYF. The chain recombines TRBV15 with TRBJ2-5; 8 nucleotides line up with TRBD1. The germline V gene encodes CDR1 LNHNV and CDR2 YYDKDF (reference sequence). There are 15 residues in the CDR3. The junction had 2 bases not matched to a gene; V was cut back by 1 base and J by 1 base.

This clonotype was picked up many times. This chain connects TRBV5-1 to TRBJ2-7; weak D call: TRBD2 (6 bases). The ends were cut back, 1 base at V and 2 bases at J, with 13 bases in the middle. CDR1 and CDR2 (germline): SGHRS, YFSETQ. The CDR3 runs to 15 residues. The CDR3 DNA is TGCGCCAGCAGCTTGAACGGGGGTAACCCCTACGAGCAGTACTTC. It specifies CASSLNGGNPYEQYF.

This clonotype was picked up many times. This chain connects TRBV29-1 to TRBJ2-1; TRBD2 agrees at 12 bases. The J segment lost 8 bases and the V segment lost 7 bases, leaving 12 bases of the junction unmatched. CDR3 size: 15 residues. Germline V lookup: CDR1 SQVTM, CDR2 ANQGSEA. DNA for the CDR3: TGCAGCGCGGATCCTAGCGGGAGGGCCAACTATGAGCAGTTCTTC. Its translation is CSADPSGRANYEQFF.

Many counts were recorded for this clonotype. The chain combines TRBV27 with TRBJ2-2; 11 bases align to TRBD1. This CDR3 has 17 amino acids. Germline trimming cut 8 bases from V and 4 bases from J; bases unmatched to any gene: 12. Germline lookup yields CDR1 MNHEY and CDR2 SMNVEV (reference sequence). In DNA form, the CDR3 reads TGTGCCAGCGGAACGGACAGGGGGCGCTGGGGCACCGGGGAGCTGTTTTTT. This sequence encodes CASGTDRGRWGTGELFF.